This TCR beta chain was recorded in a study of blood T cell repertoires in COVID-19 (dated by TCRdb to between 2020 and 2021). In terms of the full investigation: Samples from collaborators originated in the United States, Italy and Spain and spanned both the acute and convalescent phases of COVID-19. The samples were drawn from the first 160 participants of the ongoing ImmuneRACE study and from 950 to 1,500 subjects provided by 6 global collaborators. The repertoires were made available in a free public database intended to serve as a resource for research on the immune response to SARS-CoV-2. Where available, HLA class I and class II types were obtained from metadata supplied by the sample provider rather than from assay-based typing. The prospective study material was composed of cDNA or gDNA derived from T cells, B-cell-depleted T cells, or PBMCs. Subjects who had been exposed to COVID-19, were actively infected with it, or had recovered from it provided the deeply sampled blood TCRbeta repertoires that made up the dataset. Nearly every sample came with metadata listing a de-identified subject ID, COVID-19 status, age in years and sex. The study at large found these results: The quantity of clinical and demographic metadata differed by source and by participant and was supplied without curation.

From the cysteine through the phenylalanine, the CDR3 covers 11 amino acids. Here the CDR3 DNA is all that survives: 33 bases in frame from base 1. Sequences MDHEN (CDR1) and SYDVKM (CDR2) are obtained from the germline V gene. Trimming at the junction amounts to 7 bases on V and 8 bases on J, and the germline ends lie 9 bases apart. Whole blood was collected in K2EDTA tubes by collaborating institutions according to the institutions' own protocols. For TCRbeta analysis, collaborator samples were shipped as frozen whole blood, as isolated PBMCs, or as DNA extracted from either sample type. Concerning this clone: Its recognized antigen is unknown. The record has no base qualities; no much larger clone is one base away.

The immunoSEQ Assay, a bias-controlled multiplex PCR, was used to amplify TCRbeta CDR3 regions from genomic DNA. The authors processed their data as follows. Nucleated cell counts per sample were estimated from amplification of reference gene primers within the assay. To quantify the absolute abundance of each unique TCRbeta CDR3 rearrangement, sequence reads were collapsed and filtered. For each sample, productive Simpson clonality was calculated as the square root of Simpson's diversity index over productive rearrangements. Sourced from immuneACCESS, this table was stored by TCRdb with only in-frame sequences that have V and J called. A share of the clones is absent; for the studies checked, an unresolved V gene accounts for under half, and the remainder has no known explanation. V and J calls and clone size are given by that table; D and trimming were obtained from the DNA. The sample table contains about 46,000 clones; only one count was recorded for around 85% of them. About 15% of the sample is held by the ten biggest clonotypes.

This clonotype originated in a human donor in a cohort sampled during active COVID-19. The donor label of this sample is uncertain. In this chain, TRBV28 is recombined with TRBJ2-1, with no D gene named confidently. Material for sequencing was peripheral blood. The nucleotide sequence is TGTGCCAGCATGGTAGAGGATGAGCAGTTCTTC. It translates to CASMVEDEQFF.